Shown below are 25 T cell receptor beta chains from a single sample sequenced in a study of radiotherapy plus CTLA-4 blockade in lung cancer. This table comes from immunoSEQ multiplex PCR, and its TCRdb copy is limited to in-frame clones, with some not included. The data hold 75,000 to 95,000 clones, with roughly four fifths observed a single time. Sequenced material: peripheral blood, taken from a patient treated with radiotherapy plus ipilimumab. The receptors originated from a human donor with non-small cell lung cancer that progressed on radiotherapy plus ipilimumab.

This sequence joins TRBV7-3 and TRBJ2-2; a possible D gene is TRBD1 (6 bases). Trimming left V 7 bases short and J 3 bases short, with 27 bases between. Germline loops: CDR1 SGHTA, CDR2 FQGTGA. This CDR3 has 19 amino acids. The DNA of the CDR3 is TGTGCCAGCACCTTCCTCGCCCTTCCCGGGACACCCTACACCGGGGAGCTGTTTTTT. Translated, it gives CASTFLALPGTPYTGELFF.

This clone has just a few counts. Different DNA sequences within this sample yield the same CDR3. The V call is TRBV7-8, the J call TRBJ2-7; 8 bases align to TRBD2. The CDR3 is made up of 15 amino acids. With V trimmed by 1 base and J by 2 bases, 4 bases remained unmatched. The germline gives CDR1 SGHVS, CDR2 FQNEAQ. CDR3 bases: TGTGCCAGCAGCTTAGGGTTAGCGGGACCCTACGAGCAGTACTTC. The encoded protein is CASSLGLAGPYEQYF.

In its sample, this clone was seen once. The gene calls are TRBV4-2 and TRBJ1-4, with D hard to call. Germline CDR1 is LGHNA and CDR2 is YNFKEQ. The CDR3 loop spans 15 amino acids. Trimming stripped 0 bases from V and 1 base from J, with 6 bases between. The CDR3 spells CASSQEPGTNEKLFF. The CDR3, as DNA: TGTGCCAGCAGCCAAGAGCCAGGAACTAATGAAAAACTGTTTTTT.

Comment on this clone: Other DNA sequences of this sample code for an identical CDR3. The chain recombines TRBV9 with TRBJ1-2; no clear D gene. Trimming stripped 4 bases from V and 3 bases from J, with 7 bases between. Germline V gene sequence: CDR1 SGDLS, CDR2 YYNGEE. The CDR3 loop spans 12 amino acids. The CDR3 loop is CASSPSDYGYTF. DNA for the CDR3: TGTGCCAGCAGCCCTTCCGACTATGGCTACACCTTC.

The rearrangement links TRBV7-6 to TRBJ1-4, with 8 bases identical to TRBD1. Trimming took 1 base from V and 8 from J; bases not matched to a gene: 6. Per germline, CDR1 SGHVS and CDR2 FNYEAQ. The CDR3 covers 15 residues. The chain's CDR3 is CASSLGTGHREKLFF. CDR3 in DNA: TGTGCCAGCAGCTTAGGGACAGGGCATCGGGAAAAACTGTTTTTT. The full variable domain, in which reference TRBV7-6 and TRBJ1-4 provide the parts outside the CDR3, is GAGVSQSPRYKVTKRGQDVALRCDPISGHVSLYWYRQALGQGPEFLTYFNYEAQQDKSGLPNDRFSAERPEGSISTLTIQRTEQRDSAMYRCASSLGTGHREKLFFGSGTQLSVL.

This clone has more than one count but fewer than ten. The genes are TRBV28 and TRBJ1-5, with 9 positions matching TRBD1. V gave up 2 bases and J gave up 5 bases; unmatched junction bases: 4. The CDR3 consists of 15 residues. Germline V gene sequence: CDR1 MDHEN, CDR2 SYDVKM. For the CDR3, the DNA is TGTGCCAGCAGTTTAGGACAGGGGTTATATCAGCCCCAGCATTTT. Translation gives CASSLGQGLYQPQHF.

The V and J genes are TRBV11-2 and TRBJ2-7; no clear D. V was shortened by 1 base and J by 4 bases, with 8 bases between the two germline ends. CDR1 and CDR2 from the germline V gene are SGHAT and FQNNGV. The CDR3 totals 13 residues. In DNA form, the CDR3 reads TGTGCCAGCAGCTTAGGGCGTGGTTACGAGCAGTACGTC. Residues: CASSLGRGYEQYV.

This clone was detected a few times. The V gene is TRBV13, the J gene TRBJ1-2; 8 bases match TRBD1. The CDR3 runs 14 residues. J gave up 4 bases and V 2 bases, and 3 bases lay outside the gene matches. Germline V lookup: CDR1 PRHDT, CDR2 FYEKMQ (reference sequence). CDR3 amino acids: CASSLTGGIYGYTF. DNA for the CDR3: TGTGCCAGCAGCTTAACAGGGGGGATCTATGGCTACACCTTC.

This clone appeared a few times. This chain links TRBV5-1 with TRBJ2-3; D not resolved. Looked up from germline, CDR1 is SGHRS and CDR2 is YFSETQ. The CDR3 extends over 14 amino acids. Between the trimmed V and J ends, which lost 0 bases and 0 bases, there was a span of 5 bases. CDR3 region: CASSLDGSTDTQYF. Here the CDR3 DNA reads TGCGCCAGCAGCTTGGACGGAAGCACAGATACGCAGTATTTT. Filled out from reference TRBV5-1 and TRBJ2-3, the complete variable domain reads KAGVTQTPRYLIKTRGQQVTLSCSPISGHRSVSWYQQTPGQGLQFLFEYFSETQRNKGNFPGRFSGRQFSNSRSEMNVSTLELGDSALYLCASSLDGSTDTQYFGPGTRLTVL.

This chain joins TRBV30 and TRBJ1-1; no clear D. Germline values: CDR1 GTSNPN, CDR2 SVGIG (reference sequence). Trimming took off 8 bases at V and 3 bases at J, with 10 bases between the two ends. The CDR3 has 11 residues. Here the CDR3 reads CARRGDTEAFF. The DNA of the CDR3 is TGTGCCCGTCGGGGTGACACTGAAGCTTTCTTT.

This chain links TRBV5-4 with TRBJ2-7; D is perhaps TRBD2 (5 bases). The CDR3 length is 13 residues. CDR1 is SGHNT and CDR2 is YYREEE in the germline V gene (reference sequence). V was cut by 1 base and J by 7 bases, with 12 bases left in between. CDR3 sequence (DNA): TGTGCCAGCAGCTTGCGGCCCGAGGGTGAGCAGTACGTC. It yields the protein CASSLRPEGEQYV.

In DNA, the CDR3 is TGTGCCAGCAGAGGAGCAGATACGCAGTATTTT. This translates into CASRGADTQYF. The gene calls are TRBV28 and TRBJ2-3, with D uncertain. Germline V gives CDR1 MDHEN, CDR2 SYDVKM. This CDR3 comprises 11 residues. Trimming pared 6 bases from V and 4 bases from J, leaving 5 bases between. Using reference TRBV28 and TRBJ2-3 for the parts outside the CDR3, the full variable domain is DVKVTQSSRYLVKRTGEKVFLECVQDMDHENMFWYRQDPGLGLRLIYFSYDVKMKEKGDIPEGYSVSREKKERFSLILESASTNQTSMYLCASRGADTQYFGPGTRLTVL.

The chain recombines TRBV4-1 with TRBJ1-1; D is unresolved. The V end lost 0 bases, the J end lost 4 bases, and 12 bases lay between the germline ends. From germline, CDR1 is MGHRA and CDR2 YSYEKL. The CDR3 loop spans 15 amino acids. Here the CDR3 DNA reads TGCGCCAGCAGCCAAGATCCGGGAGAGGGCACTGAAGCTTTCTTT. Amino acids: CASSQDPGEGTEAFF.

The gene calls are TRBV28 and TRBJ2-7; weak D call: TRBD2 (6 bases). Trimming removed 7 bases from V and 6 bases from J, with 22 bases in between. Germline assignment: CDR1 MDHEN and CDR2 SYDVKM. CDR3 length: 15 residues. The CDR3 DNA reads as TGTGCCAGCATCACCGAGGGCAGTTGGAGGGGCGAGCAGTACTTC. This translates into CASITEGSWRGEQYF.

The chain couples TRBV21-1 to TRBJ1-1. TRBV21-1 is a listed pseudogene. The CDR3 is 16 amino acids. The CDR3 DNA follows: TGTGCCAGCAGGGGTACTACAGTGAGGGCGCGCACTGAAGCTTTCTTT. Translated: CASRGTTVRARTEAFF.

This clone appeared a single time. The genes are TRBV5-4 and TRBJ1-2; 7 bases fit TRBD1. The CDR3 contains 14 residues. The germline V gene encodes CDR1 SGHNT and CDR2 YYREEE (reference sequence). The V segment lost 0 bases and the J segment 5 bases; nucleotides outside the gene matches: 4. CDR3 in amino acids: CASSLEEGAYGYTF. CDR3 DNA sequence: TGTGCCAGCAGCTTGGAGGAGGGGGCTTATGGCTACACCTTC.

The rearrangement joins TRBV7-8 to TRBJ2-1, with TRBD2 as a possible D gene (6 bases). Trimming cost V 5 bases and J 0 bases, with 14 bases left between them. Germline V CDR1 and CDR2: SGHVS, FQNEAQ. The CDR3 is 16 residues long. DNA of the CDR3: TGTGCCAGCAGCAAAATAGCGGCCAGCTCCTACAATGAGCAGTTCTTC. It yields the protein CASSKIAASSYNEQFF.

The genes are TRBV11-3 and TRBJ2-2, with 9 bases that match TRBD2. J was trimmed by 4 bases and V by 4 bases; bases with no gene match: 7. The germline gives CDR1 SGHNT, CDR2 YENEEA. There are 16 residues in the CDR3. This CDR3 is CASSSTRAGGTGELFF. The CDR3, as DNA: TGTGCCAGCAGCTCTACCAGAGCGGGGGGCACCGGGGAGCTGTTTTTT.

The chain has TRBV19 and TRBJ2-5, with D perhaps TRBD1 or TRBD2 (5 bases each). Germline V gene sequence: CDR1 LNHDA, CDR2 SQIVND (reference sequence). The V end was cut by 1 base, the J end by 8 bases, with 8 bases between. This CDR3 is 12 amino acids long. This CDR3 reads CASSIGGGTQYF. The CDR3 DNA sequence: TGTGCCAGTAGTATAGGTGGGGGTACCCAGTACTTC.

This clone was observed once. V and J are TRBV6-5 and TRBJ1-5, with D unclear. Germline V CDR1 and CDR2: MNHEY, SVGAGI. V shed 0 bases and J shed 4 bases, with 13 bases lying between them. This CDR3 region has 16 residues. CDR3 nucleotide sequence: TGTGCCAGCAGTTACTCGTATGGGGAGAGGAATCAGCCCCAGCATTTT. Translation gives CASSYSYGERNQPQHF.

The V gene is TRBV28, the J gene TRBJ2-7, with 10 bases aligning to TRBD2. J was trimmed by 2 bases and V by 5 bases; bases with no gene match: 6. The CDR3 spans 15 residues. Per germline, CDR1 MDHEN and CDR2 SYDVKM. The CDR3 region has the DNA TGTGCCAGCAGTCTCTGGACTAGCGGAGCCTACGAGCAGTACTTC. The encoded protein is CASSLWTSGAYEQYF.

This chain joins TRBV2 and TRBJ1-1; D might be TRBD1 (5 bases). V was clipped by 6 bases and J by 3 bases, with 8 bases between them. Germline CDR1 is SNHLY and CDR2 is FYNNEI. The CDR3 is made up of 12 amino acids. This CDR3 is CASSRDDTEAFF. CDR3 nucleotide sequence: TGTGCCAGCAGCAGGGATGACACTGAAGCTTTCTTT. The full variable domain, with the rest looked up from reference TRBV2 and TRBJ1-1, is EPEVTQTPSHQVTQMGQEVILRCVPISNHLYFYWYRQILGQKVEFLVSFYNNEISEKSEIFDDQFSVERPDGSNFTLKIRSTKLEDSAMYFCASSRDDTEAFFGQGTRLTVV.

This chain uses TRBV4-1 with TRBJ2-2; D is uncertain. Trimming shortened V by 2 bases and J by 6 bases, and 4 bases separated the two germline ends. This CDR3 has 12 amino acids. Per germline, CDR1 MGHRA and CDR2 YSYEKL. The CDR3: CASSQRAGELFF. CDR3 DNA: TGCGCCAGCAGCCAACGGGCCGGGGAGCTGTTTTTT.

This CDR3 is CASSVEIGLMNTEAFF. DNA of the CDR3: TGTGCCAGCAGCGTAGAAATAGGGCTAATGAACACTGAAGCTTTCTTT. The chain is built from TRBV9 and TRBJ1-1; D gene ambiguous. Deletions cut 0 bases from V and 0 bases from J, with 12 bases between. The CDR3 runs to 16 residues. Germline CDR1 and CDR2: SGDLS and YYNGEE.

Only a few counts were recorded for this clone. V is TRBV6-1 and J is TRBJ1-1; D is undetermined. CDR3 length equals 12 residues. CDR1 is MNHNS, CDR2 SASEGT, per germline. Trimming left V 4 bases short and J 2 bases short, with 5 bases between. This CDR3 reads CASSAINTEAFF. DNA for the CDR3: TGTGCCAGCAGTGCCATCAACACTGAAGCTTTCTTT.